A single sample is the source of the 4 T cell receptor beta chains below, sequenced in a study of shared clonotypes between healthy human individuals. The repertoire was sequenced with immunoSEQ multiplex PCR; TCRdb's copy has only in-frame clones and lacks some. Among some 2,000,000 clones listed, 85% to 95% were seen once. Sequencing was performed on naive CD4+ T cells sorted from blood. Subset denoted: CD45RA+ positively selected. These receptors were taken from a man younger than 35 in good health.

The CDR3, as DNA: TGTGCCAGCACTCCCCCGGGGGGCAATCAGCCCCAGCATTTT. It codes for CASTPPGGNQPQHF. The rearrangement links TRBV6-5 to TRBJ1-5, with D possibly TRBD1 on 5 matching bases. Germline assignment: CDR1 MNHEY and CDR2 SVGAGI. The CDR3 runs 14 residues. V lost 7 bases and J lost 2, with 12 bases in between.

This chain links TRBV19 with TRBJ1-4, with 8 positions matching TRBD1. J lost 8 bases, V lost 3 bases, and 8 bases had no gene match. Germline V lookup: CDR1 LNHDA, CDR2 SQIVND (reference sequence). This CDR3 comprises 15 residues. CDR3 amino acids: CASSISTGVWEKLFF. The CDR3 nucleotides read TGTGCCAGTAGTATCTCGACAGGGGTTTGGGAAAAACTGTTTTTT.

This sequence joins TRBV5-1 and TRBJ2-7, with 9 positions matching TRBD2. In germline, CDR1 is SGHRS, CDR2 YFSETQ. V lost 7 bases to trimming and J lost 2 bases; unmatched junction nucleotides: 10. This CDR3 region has 15 residues. The CDR3 here is CASPTYGTSTYEQYF. In DNA, the CDR3 is TGCGCCAGCCCTACGTACGGGACTAGCACCTACGAGCAGTACTTC.

The CDR3 DNA reads TGTGCCAGCAGCAAAGGTCCCCCGCCGGCCTACGAGCAGTACTTC. Its protein is CASSKGPPPAYEQYF. J is TRBJ2-7 and V is TRBV21-1; the table assigns TRBD2, which was not confirmed against the DNA. TRBV21-1 is a documented pseudogene. There are 15 residues in the CDR3.